This TCR beta chain was recovered during a study of blood T cell repertoires in COVID-19. Study details: Donors in the United States, Italy and Spain gave samples during acute or convalescent COVID-19.

Exposed enrollees encountered a COVID-19 case at some point within 2 weeks before study entry. This clone showed up just once. Per the authors' pipeline: Counts of nucleated cells, estimated from reference gene primer amplification, were obtained. The assay was immunoSEQ multiplex PCR, and TCRdb's table has in-frame clones only and misses some. V, J and clone size derive from that table, while D and trimming were established from the DNA sequence. The sample contains roughly 230,000 clones, more than 75% of which appear only once. The CDR3 runs to 17 residues. The V segment lost 3 bases and the J segment 0 bases; nucleotides outside the gene matches: 8. Germline V lookup: CDR1 LNHDA, CDR2 SQIVND (reference sequence).

Sequencing was performed on PBMCs or T cells enriched from blood (not recorded which). The receptor was isolated from a woman aged 45-65 years who had been exposed to COVID-19. This chain links TRBV19 with TRBJ1-3; 7 bases map to TRBD1. Here the CDR3 reads CASSMWQGGYSGNTIYF. DNA for the CDR3: TGTGCCAGTAGTATGTGGCAGGGGGGCTACTCTGGAAACACCATATATTTT.